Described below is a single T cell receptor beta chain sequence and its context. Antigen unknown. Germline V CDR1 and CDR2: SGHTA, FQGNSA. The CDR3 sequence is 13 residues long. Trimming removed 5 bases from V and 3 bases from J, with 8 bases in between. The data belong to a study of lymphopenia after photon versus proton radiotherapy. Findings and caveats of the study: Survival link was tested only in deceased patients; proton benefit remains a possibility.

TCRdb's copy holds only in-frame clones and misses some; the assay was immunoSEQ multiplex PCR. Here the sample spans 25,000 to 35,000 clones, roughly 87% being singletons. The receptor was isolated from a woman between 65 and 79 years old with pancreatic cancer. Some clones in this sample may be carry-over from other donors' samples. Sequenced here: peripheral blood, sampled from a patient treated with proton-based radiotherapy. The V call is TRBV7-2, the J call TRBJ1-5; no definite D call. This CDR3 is CASSRALNQPQHF. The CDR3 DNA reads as TGTGCCAGCAGCCGGGCCCTCAATCAGCCCCAGCATTTT.